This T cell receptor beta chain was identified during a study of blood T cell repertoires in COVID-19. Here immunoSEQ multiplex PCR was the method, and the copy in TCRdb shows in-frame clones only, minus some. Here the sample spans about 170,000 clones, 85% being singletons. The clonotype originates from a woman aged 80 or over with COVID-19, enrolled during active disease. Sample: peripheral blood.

CDR3 protein: CAITGGGDIQYF. For the CDR3, the DNA is TGTGCCATCACCGGGGGAGGAGACATTCAGTACTTC. The V and J genes are TRBV28 and TRBJ2-4; D is possibly TRBD2 (6 bases). Trimming cost V 10 bases and J 8 bases, with 15 bases left between them. This CDR3 comprises 12 residues. The germline gives CDR1 MDHEN, CDR2 SYDVKM.